This is a list of T cell receptor beta chains from one sample in a study of blood T cell repertoires in COVID-19. Profiled with immunoSEQ multiplex PCR; TCRdb holds only in-frame clones, not every one. The data show roughly 190,000 clones, approximately 90% seen once. Sequencing input: peripheral blood. The origin of the receptors is a man aged 45 to 65 with acute or convalescent COVID-19. Each CDR3 is given with its conserved first and last residue. D genes are given only for firm matches. Part of the rows lack a size; the others show once, few, many or a class for expanded clones.

CDR3nt: TGTGCCAGCAGCTTGGGCAGGGGTGGTTCACCCCTCCACTTT
CDR3aa: CASSLGRGGSPLHF
len: 14
j_gene: TRBJ1-6
v_gene: TRBV11-2
d_gene: -
abundance: -

CDR3nt: TGTGCCAGCAGCTCCCAGGATCTGATCGGTGATACGCAGTATTTT
CDR3aa: CASSSQDLIGDTQYF
len: 15
j_gene: TRBJ2-3
v_gene: TRBV7-8
d_gene: -
abundance: -

CDR3nt: TGTGCCAGCAGTTTATTCGGACAGGGAAATCAGCCCCAGCATTTT
CDR3aa: CASSLFGQGNQPQHF
len: 15
j_gene: TRBJ1-5
v_gene: TRBV28
d_gene: TRBD1
abundance: -

CDR3nt: TGTGCCAGCAGCTTAGCGAGGGGACAGGGCCGGCTCGAGCAGTACTTC
CDR3aa: CASSLARGQGRLEQYF
len: 16
j_gene: TRBJ2-7
v_gene: TRBV13
d_gene: TRBD1
abundance: -

CDR3nt: TGTGCCAGCAGCATGGGTCGAGGGTTCGGTGAAGCTTTCTTT
CDR3aa: CASSMGRGFGEAFF
len: 14
j_gene: TRBJ1-1
v_gene: TRBV7-9
d_gene: -
abundance: -

CDR3nt: TGTGCCAGCAGCGACTTCGTGGCGGACTCGGGCTCCTACGAGCAGTACTTC
CDR3aa: CASSDFVADSGSYEQYF
len: 17
j_gene: TRBJ2-7
v_gene: TRBV28
d_gene: -
abundance: -

CDR3nt: TGTGCCAGCAGCCGACCGGGACAGGGGTACGAGCAGTACTTC
CDR3aa: CASSRPGQGYEQYF
len: 14
j_gene: TRBJ2-7
v_gene: TRBV14
d_gene: TRBD1
abundance: -

CDR3nt: TGTGCCAGCAGCCGAGACAGCTCTGGGGCCAACGTCCTGACTTTC
CDR3aa: CASSRDSSGANVLTF
len: 15
j_gene: TRBJ2-6
v_gene: TRBV6-5
d_gene: -
abundance: few

CDR3nt: TGTGCCAGCAGCCAAGCCTTCAGGGGACCCTCGACTGGCTACACCTTC
CDR3aa: CASSQAFRGPSTGYTF
len: 16
j_gene: TRBJ1-2
v_gene: TRBV3-1/TRBV3-2
d_gene: -
abundance: -

CDR3nt: TGTGCCAGCAGCTTGAACAGGGAGGGGACTGAAGCTTTCTTT
CDR3aa: CASSLNREGTEAFF
len: 14
j_gene: TRBJ1-1
v_gene: TRBV7-3
d_gene: -
abundance: -

CDR3nt: TGTGCCTGGAGCAACCCTTGGACTAGCGGGAGGGTCGACACCGGGGAGCTGTTTTTT
CDR3aa: CAWSNPWTSGRVDTGELFF
len: 19
j_gene: TRBJ2-2
v_gene: TRBV30
d_gene: TRBD2
abundance: -

CDR3nt: TGTGCCAGCAGTTCCCCGGCGGGGGGGGATGGACAGTTCTTC
CDR3aa: CASSSPAGGDGQFF
len: 14
j_gene: TRBJ2-1
v_gene: TRBV6-5
d_gene: TRBD2
abundance: -

CDR3nt: TGTGCCAGCAGAACTGACAGGGTTAACACCGGGGAGCTGTTTTTT
CDR3aa: CASRTDRVNTGELFF
len: 15
j_gene: TRBJ2-2
v_gene: TRBV6-5
d_gene: TRBD1
abundance: -

CDR3nt: TGCGCCAGCAGCCCGGGACTACCCTGGGATGAGCAGTTCTTC
CDR3aa: CASSPGLPWDEQFF
len: 14
j_gene: TRBJ2-1
v_gene: TRBV5-1
d_gene: TRBD2
abundance: -

CDR3nt: TGTGCCAGCAGCGTAGGGCTGGGCACAGATACGCAGTATTTT
CDR3aa: CASSVGLGTDTQYF
len: 14
j_gene: TRBJ2-3
v_gene: TRBV9
d_gene: -
abundance: -

CDR3nt: TGTGCCAGCTCACCCCCGGGACTAGCGGGTGTCAATGAGCAGTTCTTC
CDR3aa: CASSPPGLAGVNEQFF
len: 16
j_gene: TRBJ2-1
v_gene: TRBV18
d_gene: TRBD2
abundance: -

CDR3nt: TGTGCCAGCAGCGTAGAGGGACAGGGGGTAGGAAACACCATATATTTT
CDR3aa: CASSVEGQGVGNTIYF
len: 16
j_gene: TRBJ1-3
v_gene: TRBV9
d_gene: TRBD1
abundance: -

CDR3nt: TGTGCCAGCAGCTTAGAGGAGGGGCTGGTGGCTTTCTTT
CDR3aa: CASSLEEGLVAFF
len: 13
j_gene: TRBJ1-1
v_gene: TRBV7-9
d_gene: -
abundance: -

CDR3nt: TGCAGCGTTGAGCAACAGGGGGCTGATGAAAAACTGTTTTTT
CDR3aa: CSVEQQGADEKLFF
len: 14
j_gene: TRBJ1-4
v_gene: TRBV29-1
d_gene: TRBD1
abundance: -

CDR3nt: TGTGCCTGGGCCCCGGGGAGGAATGAAGCTTTCTTT
CDR3aa: CAWAPGRNEAFF
len: 12
j_gene: TRBJ1-1
v_gene: TRBV30
d_gene: -
abundance: -

CDR3nt: TGCGCCAGCAGCAAAACCGACAGGGTCGATGGCTACACCTTC
CDR3aa: CASSKTDRVDGYTF
len: 14
j_gene: TRBJ1-2
v_gene: TRBV5-1
d_gene: TRBD1
abundance: -

CDR3nt: TGTGCCAGCAGTTTCCGTGAGACCGGGGAGCTGTTTTTT
CDR3aa: CASSFRETGELFF
len: 13
j_gene: TRBJ2-2
v_gene: TRBV12-3/TRBV12-4
d_gene: -
abundance: -

CDR3nt: TGTGCCAGCAGCCAAGTTGCAGGGCAAGCTTTCTTT
CDR3aa: CASSQVAGQAFF
len: 12
j_gene: TRBJ1-1
v_gene: TRBV14
d_gene: -
abundance: -

CDR3nt: TGTGCCAGCAGCAGAGGACTAGCGGGGATCACAGATACGCAGTATTTT
CDR3aa: CASSRGLAGITDTQYF
len: 16
j_gene: TRBJ2-3
v_gene: TRBV5-6
d_gene: TRBD2
abundance: -

CDR3nt: TGTGCCAGCAGTTACCTGGGCAACTACGAGCAGTACTTC
CDR3aa: CASSYLGNYEQYF
len: 13
j_gene: TRBJ2-7
v_gene: TRBV6-5
d_gene: -
abundance: -

CDR3nt: TGTGCCAGCTCACCAGCCAGGCCAAGGTACCAAGAGACCCAGTACTTC
CDR3aa: CASSPARPRYQETQYF
len: 16
j_gene: TRBJ2-5
v_gene: TRBV18
d_gene: -
abundance: -

CDR3nt: TGTGCCAGCAGTTCCACCGGGACAGGGCACGAGCAGTACTTC
CDR3aa: CASSSTGTGHEQYF
len: 14
j_gene: TRBJ2-7
v_gene: TRBV27
d_gene: TRBD1
abundance: -

CDR3nt: TGTGCCACCAGTGACACGGGTAGGGGTAGCAATCAGCCCCAGCATTTT
CDR3aa: CATSDTGRGSNQPQHF
len: 16
j_gene: TRBJ1-5
v_gene: TRBV24-1
d_gene: -
abundance: once

CDR3nt: TGCGCCAGCAGCCAAGAGGTCACTAGCGGGAGGTCCCCGTTCTTC
CDR3aa: CASSQEVTSGRSPFF
len: 15
j_gene: TRBJ2-1
v_gene: TRBV4-1
d_gene: TRBD2
abundance: -

CDR3nt: TGCGCCAGCAGCCAAGGCCCAGGGTCCTACAATGAGCAGTTCTTC
CDR3aa: CASSQGPGSYNEQFF
len: 15
j_gene: TRBJ2-1
v_gene: TRBV4-3
d_gene: -
abundance: -

CDR3nt: TGTGCCAGCAGCCCAGGGGGACCGAAGAATGAAAAACTGTTTTTT
CDR3aa: CASSPGGPKNEKLFF
len: 15
j_gene: TRBJ1-4
v_gene: TRBV28
d_gene: TRBD1
abundance: -

CDR3nt: TGTGCCAGCAGCTTGAGGCGGGAGGTTCACGATACGCAGTATTTT
CDR3aa: CASSLRREVHDTQYF
len: 15
j_gene: TRBJ2-3
v_gene: TRBV5-4
d_gene: TRBD2
abundance: once

CDR3nt: TGTGCCAGTAGTCCTTCTCCCAGGGTGGAATTCGGGGAGCTGTTTTTT
CDR3aa: CASSPSPRVEFGELFF
len: 16
j_gene: TRBJ2-2
v_gene: TRBV19
d_gene: -
abundance: -

CDR3nt: TGTGCCAGCAGCGGAGCCAATGAGCAGTTCTTC
CDR3aa: CASSGANEQFF
len: 11
j_gene: TRBJ2-1
v_gene: TRBV5-4
d_gene: -
abundance: -

CDR3nt: TGTGCCAGCAAACTGACAGGGACGAGGGAAGAGACCCAGTACTTC
CDR3aa: CASKLTGTREETQYF
len: 15
j_gene: TRBJ2-5
v_gene: TRBV6-5
d_gene: TRBD1
abundance: -

CDR3nt: TGTGCCAGCAGCTACTCCCCTTCGTCCGGGACTGCTGGAAACACCATATATTTT
CDR3aa: CASSYSPSSGTAGNTIYF
len: 18
j_gene: TRBJ1-3
v_gene: TRBV9
d_gene: -
abundance: -

CDR3nt: TGTGCCAGCACCGTGAGGGTTAAGGGCACTGAAGCTTTCTTT
CDR3aa: CASTVRVKGTEAFF
len: 14
j_gene: TRBJ1-1
v_gene: TRBV28
d_gene: -
abundance: -

CDR3nt: TGCGCCAGCATGAGGCGGGGTCAGAACACCGGGGAGCTGTTTTTT
CDR3aa: CASMRRGQNTGELFF
len: 15
j_gene: TRBJ2-2
v_gene: TRBV5-1
d_gene: -
abundance: -

CDR3nt: TGTGCCAGCAGTGGTATGCGGGACCGATTAACAGATACGCAGTATTTT
CDR3aa: CASSGMRDRLTDTQYF
len: 16
j_gene: TRBJ2-3
v_gene: TRBV6-1
d_gene: -
abundance: -

CDR3nt: TGCGCCAGCAGCTTGGCTCTCCGAACACCAGATACGCAGTATTTT
CDR3aa: CASSLALRTPDTQYF
len: 15
j_gene: TRBJ2-3
v_gene: TRBV5-1
d_gene: -
abundance: -

CDR3nt: TGTGCCAGCAGTTTATCCCTCAGGGGAGGGCGCGAGCAGTACTTC
CDR3aa: CASSLSLRGGREQYF
len: 15
j_gene: TRBJ2-7
v_gene: TRBV27
d_gene: -
abundance: -

CDR3nt: TGTGCCAGCCAAAGCGGGAGGCCAAACACCGGGGAGCTGTTTTTT
CDR3aa: CASQSGRPNTGELFF
len: 15
j_gene: TRBJ2-2
v_gene: TRBV5-4
d_gene: TRBD2
abundance: -

CDR3nt: TGTGCCAGCAGTTCTCCACCAGCAGGACTAGCGGGGACAGATACGCAGTATTTT
CDR3aa: CASSSPPAGLAGTDTQYF
len: 18
j_gene: TRBJ2-3
v_gene: TRBV27
d_gene: TRBD2
abundance: -

CDR3nt: TGTGCCAGCAGCTTAGGTGGGACAGGGGTCTACGAGCAGTACTTC
CDR3aa: CASSLGGTGVYEQYF
len: 15
j_gene: TRBJ2-7
v_gene: TRBV11-2
d_gene: TRBD1
abundance: -

CDR3nt: TGTGCCTGGATAAACAGTCCTAACTATGGCTACACCTTC
CDR3aa: CAWINSPNYGYTF
len: 13
j_gene: TRBJ1-2
v_gene: TRBV30
d_gene: -
abundance: once

CDR3nt: TGTGCCTGGAGTGTTCGGACTAGCGGGAGGACGGGCACCGGGGAGCTGTTTTTT
CDR3aa: CAWSVRTSGRTGTGELFF
len: 18
j_gene: TRBJ2-2
v_gene: TRBV30
d_gene: TRBD2
abundance: -

CDR3nt: TGTGCCACCAGCAGAGATGTGCTAGCGGGAGCGCATGAGCAGTTCTTC
CDR3aa: CATSRDVLAGAHEQFF
len: 16
j_gene: TRBJ2-1
v_gene: TRBV15
d_gene: TRBD2
abundance: -

CDR3nt: TGTGCCAGCTCATCGACAGGGGGGAACACTGAAGCTTTCTTT
CDR3aa: CASSSTGGNTEAFF
len: 14
j_gene: TRBJ1-1
v_gene: TRBV18
d_gene: TRBD1
abundance: -

CDR3nt: TGTGCCAGCAGCGTAGTTGGACAGGGGAGTACAGATACGCAGTATTTT
CDR3aa: CASSVVGQGSTDTQYF
len: 16
j_gene: TRBJ2-3
v_gene: TRBV9
d_gene: TRBD1
abundance: -

CDR3nt: TGTGCCAGCAGCCCCAGGACAGACTTCTATGGCTACACCTTC
CDR3aa: CASSPRTDFYGYTF
len: 14
j_gene: TRBJ1-2
v_gene: TRBV7-2
d_gene: -
abundance: -

CDR3nt: TGTGCCAGCAGCCCAACCGGGGACAGCAGCCACACCATATATTTT
CDR3aa: CASSPTGDSSHTIYF
len: 15
j_gene: TRBJ1-3
v_gene: TRBV7-8
d_gene: TRBD1
abundance: -